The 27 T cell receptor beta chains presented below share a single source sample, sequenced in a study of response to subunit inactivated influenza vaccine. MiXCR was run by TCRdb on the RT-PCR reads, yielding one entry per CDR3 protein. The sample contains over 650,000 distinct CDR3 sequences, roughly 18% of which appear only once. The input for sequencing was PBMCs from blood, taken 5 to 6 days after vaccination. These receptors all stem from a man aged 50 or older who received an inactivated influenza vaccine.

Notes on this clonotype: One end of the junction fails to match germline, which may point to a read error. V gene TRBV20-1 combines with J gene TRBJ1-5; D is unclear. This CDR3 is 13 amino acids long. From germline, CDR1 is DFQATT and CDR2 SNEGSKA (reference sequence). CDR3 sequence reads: CGARDMSNQPQHF. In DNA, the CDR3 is TGCGGTGCTAGAGATATGAGCAATCAGCCCCAGCATTTT.

The CDR3 region has the DNA TGTGCCAGCAGCTTGAGATTAGGGGGCCTTAGCAATCAGCCCCAGCATTTT. Protein: CASSLRLGGLSNQPQHF. The rearrangement links TRBV5-6 to TRBJ1-5; 7 bases line up with TRBD1. This CDR3 has 17 amino acids. Germline V CDR1 and CDR2: SGHDT, YYEEEE. V gave up 1 base and J gave up 0 bases; unmatched junction bases: 7.

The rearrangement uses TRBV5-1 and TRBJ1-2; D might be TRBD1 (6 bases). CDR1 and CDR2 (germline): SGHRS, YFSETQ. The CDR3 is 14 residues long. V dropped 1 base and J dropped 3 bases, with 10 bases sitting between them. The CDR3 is CASSLPGVDYGYTF. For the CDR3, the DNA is TGCGCCAGCAGCTTGCCAGGGGTAGACTATGGCTACACCTTC.

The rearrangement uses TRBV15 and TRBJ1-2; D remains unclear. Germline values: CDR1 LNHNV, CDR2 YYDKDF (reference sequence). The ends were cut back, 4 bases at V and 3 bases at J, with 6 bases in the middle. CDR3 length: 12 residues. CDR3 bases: TGTGCCACCAGCAAGAAAGACTATGGCTACACCTTC. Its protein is CATSKKDYGYTF.

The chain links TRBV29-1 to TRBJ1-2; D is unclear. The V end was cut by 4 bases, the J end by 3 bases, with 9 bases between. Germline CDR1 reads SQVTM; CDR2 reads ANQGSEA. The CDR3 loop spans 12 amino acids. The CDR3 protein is CSVAARYYGYTF. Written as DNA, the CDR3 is TGCAGCGTTGCGGCACGGTACTATGGCTACACCTTC.

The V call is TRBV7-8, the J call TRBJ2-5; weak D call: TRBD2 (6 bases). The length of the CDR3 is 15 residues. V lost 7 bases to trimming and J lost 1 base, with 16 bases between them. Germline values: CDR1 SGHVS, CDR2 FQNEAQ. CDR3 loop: CASTLEGGFQETQYF. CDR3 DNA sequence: TGTGCCAGCACCCTTGAAGGAGGGTTCCAAGAGACCCAGTACTTC.

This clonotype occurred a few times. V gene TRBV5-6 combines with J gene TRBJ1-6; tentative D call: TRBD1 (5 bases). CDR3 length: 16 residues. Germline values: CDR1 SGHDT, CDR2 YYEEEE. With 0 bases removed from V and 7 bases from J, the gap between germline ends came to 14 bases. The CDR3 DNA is TGTGCCAGCAGCTTGGTTGCGCTTGGGGCCAATTCACCCCTCCACTTT. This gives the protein CASSLVALGANSPLHF.

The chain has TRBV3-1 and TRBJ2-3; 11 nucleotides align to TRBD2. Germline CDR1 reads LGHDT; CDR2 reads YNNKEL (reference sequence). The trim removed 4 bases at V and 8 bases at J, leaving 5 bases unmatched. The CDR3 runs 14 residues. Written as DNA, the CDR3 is TGTGCCAGCAGCCTAGCGGGGGGGCTTGGTACGCAGTATTTT. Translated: CASSLAGGLGTQYF.

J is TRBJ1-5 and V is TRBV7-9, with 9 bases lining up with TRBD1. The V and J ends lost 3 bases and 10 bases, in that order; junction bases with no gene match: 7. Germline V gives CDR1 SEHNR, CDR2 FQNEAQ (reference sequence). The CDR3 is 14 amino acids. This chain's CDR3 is CASSFGTGFVPQHF. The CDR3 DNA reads TGTGCCAGCAGCTTTGGGACAGGGTTTGTACCCCAGCATTTT.

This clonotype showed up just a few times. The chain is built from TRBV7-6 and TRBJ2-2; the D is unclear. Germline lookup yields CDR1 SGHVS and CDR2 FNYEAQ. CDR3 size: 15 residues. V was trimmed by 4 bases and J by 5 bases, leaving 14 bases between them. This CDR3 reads CASSYRTVETGELFF. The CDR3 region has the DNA TGTGCCAGCAGCTACCGGACGGTCGAGACCGGGGAGCTGTTTTTT.

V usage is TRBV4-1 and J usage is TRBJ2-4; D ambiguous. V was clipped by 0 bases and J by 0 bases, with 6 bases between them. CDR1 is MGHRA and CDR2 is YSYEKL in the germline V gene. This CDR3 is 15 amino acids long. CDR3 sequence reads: CASSQEGLAKNIQYF. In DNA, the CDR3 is TGCGCCAGCAGCCAAGAAGGGTTAGCCAAAAACATTCAGTACTTC.

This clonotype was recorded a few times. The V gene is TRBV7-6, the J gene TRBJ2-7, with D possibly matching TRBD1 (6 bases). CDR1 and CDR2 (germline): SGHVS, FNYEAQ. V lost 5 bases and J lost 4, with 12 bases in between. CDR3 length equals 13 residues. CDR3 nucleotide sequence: TGTGCCAGCAGCCGGACAGCCCTATACGAGCAGTACTTC. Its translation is CASSRTALYEQYF.

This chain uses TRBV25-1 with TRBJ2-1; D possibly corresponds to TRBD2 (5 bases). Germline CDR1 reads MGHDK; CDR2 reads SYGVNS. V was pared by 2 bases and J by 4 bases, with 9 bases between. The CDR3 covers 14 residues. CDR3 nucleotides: TGTGCCAGCAGTGAACCCGGGATATACAATGAGCAGTTCTTC. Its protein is CASSEPGIYNEQFF.

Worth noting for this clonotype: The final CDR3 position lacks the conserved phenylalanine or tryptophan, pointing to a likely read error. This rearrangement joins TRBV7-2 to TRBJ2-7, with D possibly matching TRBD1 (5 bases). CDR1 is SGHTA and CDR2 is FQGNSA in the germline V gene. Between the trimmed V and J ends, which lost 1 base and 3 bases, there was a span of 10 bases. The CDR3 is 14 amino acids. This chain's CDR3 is CASSLGNRYYEQYL. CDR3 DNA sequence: TGTGCCAGCAGCTTAGGGAACAGGTACTACGAGCAGTACTTA.

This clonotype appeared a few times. The CDR3 DNA reads as TGTGCCAGCAGTCTAAGACAGGGCATCAATGAGCAGTTCTTC. It yields the protein CASSLRQGINEQFF. The chain recombines TRBV14 with TRBJ2-1; the match to TRBD1 covers 7 bases. This CDR3 is built from 14 residues. Germline CDR1 SGHDN, CDR2 FVKESK. Unmatched junction bases numbered 8, after V lost 6 bases and J lost 6 bases.

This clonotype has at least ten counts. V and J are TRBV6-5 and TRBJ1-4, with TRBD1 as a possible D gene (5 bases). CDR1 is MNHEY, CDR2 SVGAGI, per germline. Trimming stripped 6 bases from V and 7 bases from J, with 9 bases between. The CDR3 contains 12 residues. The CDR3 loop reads CASSRDGEKLFF. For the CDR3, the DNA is TGTGCCAGCAGCCGGGACGGTGAAAAACTGTTTTTT.

The CDR3 bases are TGTGCCAGCAGCTGGACGATACCCTACGAGCAGTACTTC. Protein: CASSWTIPYEQYF. J is TRBJ2-7 and V is TRBV28; no clear D. Germline lookup yields CDR1 MDHEN and CDR2 SYDVKM. The CDR3 is 13 amino acids. Trimming removed 6 bases from V and 2 bases from J, with 11 bases in between.

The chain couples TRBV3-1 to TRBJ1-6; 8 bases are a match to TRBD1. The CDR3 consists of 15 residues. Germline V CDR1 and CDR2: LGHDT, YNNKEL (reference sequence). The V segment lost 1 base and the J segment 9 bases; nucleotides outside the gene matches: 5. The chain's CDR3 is CASSQVDRGASPLHF. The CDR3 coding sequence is TGTGCCAGCAGCCAAGTCGACAGGGGTGCTTCACCCCTCCACTTT.

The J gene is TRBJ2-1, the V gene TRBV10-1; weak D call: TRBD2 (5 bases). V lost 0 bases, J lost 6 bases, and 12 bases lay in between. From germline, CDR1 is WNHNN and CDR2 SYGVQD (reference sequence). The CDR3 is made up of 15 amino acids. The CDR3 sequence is CASSESGVGGNEQFF. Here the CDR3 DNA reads TGCGCCAGCAGTGAGTCTGGGGTAGGAGGCAATGAGCAGTTCTTC.

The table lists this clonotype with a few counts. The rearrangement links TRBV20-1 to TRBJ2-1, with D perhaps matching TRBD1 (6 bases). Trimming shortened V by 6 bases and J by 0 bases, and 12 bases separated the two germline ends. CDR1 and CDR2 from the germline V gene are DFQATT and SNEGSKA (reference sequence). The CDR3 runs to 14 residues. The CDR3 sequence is CSALRGSSYNEQFF. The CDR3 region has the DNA TGCAGTGCCCTGAGGGGGAGCTCCTACAATGAGCAGTTCTTC.

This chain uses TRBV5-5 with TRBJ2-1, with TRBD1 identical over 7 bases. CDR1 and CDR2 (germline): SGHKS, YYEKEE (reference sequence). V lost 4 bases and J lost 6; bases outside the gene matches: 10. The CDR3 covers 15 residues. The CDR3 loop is CASSEDPGQSNEQFF. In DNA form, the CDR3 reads TGTGCCAGCAGCGAGGACCCGGGACAGTCCAATGAGCAGTTCTTC.

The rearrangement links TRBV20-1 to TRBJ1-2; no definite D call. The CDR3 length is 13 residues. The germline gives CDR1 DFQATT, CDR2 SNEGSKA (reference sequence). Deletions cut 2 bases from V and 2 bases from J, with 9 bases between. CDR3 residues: CSARYLQNYGYTF. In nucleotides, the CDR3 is TGCAGTGCTAGATATCTTCAGAACTATGGCTACACCTTC.

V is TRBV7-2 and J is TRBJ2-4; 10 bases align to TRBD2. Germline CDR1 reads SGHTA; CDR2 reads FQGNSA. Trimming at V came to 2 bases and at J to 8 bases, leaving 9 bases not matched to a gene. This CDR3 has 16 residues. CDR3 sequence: CASSLLASGGKDIQYF. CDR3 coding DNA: TGTGCCAGCAGCTTATTAGCTAGCGGGGGTAAAGACATTCAGTACTTC.

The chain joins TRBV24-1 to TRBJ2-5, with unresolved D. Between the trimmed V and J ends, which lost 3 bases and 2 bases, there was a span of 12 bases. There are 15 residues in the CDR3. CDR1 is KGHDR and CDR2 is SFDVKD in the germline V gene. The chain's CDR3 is CATSDGQGWQETQYF. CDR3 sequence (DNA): TGTGCCACCAGTGATGGGCAAGGTTGGCAAGAGACCCAGTACTTC.

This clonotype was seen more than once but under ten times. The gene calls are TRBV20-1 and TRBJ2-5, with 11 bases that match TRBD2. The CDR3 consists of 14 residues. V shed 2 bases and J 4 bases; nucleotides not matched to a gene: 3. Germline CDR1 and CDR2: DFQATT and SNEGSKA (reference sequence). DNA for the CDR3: TGCAGTGCTAGACTAGCGGGAGGTGGAGAGACCCAGTACTTC. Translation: CSARLAGGGETQYF.

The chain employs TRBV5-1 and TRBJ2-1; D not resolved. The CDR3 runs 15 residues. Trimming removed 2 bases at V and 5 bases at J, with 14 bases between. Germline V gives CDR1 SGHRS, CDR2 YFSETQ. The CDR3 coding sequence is TGCGCCAGCAGCTTCGCAGGTGAATTCAACAATGAGCAGTTCTTC. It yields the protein CASSFAGEFNNEQFF.

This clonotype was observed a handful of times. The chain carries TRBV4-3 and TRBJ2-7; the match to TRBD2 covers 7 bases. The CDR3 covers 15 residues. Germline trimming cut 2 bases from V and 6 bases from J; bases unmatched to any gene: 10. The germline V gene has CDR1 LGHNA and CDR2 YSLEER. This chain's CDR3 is CASSQSQTGGGEQYF. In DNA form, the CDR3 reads TGCGCCAGCAGCCAATCCCAGACGGGGGGAGGCGAGCAGTACTTC.